These 12 T cell receptor beta chains were sequenced from one sample in a study of control samples from healthy donors and cancer patients. Sequenced by immunoSEQ multiplex PCR; TCRdb stores in-frame clones only, minus some. The sample shows more than 150,000 clones, nearly 95% of them seen only once. Material for sequencing was blood. The receptors derive from a man aged 50-59 years in good health.

The chain uses TRBV5-1 and TRBJ2-5; 16 bases match TRBD2. The length of the CDR3 is 16 residues. J lost 4 bases, V lost 4 bases, and 4 bases had no gene match. Germline CDR1 is SGHRS and CDR2 is YFSETQ. The CDR3 DNA follows: TGCGCCAGCAGCCAGGGACTAGCGGGAGGGATAGAGACCCAGTACTTC. It codes for CASSQGLAGGIETQYF.

The CDR3 here is CSASPSTRPNEQFF. CDR3 bases: TGCAGTGCTAGTCCATCGACTAGGCCCAATGAGCAGTTCTTC. The chain combines TRBV20-1 with TRBJ2-1; weak D call: TRBD2 (6 bases). The CDR3 is 14 residues long. Germline V CDR1 and CDR2: DFQATT, SNEGSKA (reference sequence). The V end was cut by 3 bases, the J end by 6 bases, with 15 bases between.

The chain uses TRBV9 and TRBJ2-1; 11 positions match TRBD2. The length of the CDR3 is 16 residues. V dropped 3 bases and J dropped 3; count of bases not matched to a gene: 5. Germline V gene sequence: CDR1 SGDLS, CDR2 YYNGEE. Here the CDR3 DNA reads TGTGCCAGCAGCGCGGGGGGGACTAGCGGCTACAATGAGCAGTTCTTC. Translating it yields CASSAGGTSGYNEQFF.

V gene TRBV28 combines with J gene TRBJ2-5, with 9 positions matching TRBD1. Germline CDR1 reads MDHEN; CDR2 reads SYDVKM. The V segment lost 1 base and the J segment 5 bases; nucleotides outside the gene matches: 8. CDR3 length: 16 residues. The CDR3, as DNA: TGTGCCAGCAGTTTATACGGGACAGGGTCTGGGGAGACCCAGTACTTC. Its protein is CASSLYGTGSGETQYF.

The table lists this clone with a count of one. This chain connects TRBV10-3 to TRBJ2-1; D is perhaps TRBD2 (6 bases). Germline assignment: CDR1 ENHRY and CDR2 SYGVKD. The V gene lost 3 bases and the J gene lost 7 bases, with 25 bases spanning the gap. The CDR3 totals 18 residues. CDR3 in amino acids: CAISDNRRTNGSQNEQFF. In nucleotides, the CDR3 is TGTGCCATCAGTGATAATCGTAGGACTAACGGGAGTCAGAATGAGCAGTTCTTC.

This chain uses TRBV6-5 with TRBJ2-7, with a tentative D call TRBD2 (5 bases). The CDR3 sequence is 14 residues long. Between the trimmed V and J ends, which lost 7 bases and 2 bases, there was a span of 15 bases. The V gene's germline CDR1 is MNHEY and CDR2 SVGAGI. The CDR3 region has the DNA TGTGCCAGCATTCCCCTCGGGGAAACCTACGAGCAGTACTTC. This sequence encodes CASIPLGETYEQYF.

The chain carries TRBV6-6 and TRBJ2-5; unclear D gene. V lost 6 bases to trimming and J lost 0 bases, with 11 bases between them. The CDR3 has 14 amino acids. CDR1 and CDR2 from the germline V gene are MNHNY and SVGAGI (reference sequence). This chain's CDR3 is CASRPGPNQETQYF. The CDR3 DNA sequence: TGTGCCAGCAGACCTGGACCCAACCAAGAGACCCAGTACTTC.

This clone was picked up a small number of times. The rearrangement joins TRBV4-2 to TRBJ2-7; D tentatively reads TRBD1 or TRBD2 (5 bases each). The CDR3 totals 16 residues. Trimming took 6 bases from V and 0 from J, leaving 18 bases between them. CDR1 is LGHNA and CDR2 is YNFKEQ in the germline V gene. As DNA, the CDR3 is TGTGCCAGCAGTGCCTTCTCCGGGACGGACTCCTACGAGCAGTACTTC. Its protein product is CASSAFSGTDSYEQYF.

V gene TRBV9 combines with J gene TRBJ2-1, with 11 bases fitting TRBD2. The CDR3 consists of 14 residues. Losses at the gene ends were 3 bases for V and 6 bases for J; bases not matched to a gene: 2. Per the germline V gene, CDR1 is SGDLS and CDR2 is YYNGEE. This chain's CDR3 is CASSDGLAGNEQFF. The DNA of the CDR3 is TGTGCCAGCAGCGACGGACTAGCGGGCAATGAGCAGTTCTTC.

The rearrangement links TRBV12-3 or TRBV12-4 to TRBJ1-6; a weak D match, TRBD1 (6 bases). Trimming left V 5 bases short and J 9 bases short, with 11 bases between. The CDR3 loop spans 13 amino acids. In DNA form, the CDR3 reads TGTGCCAGCAGTCCTCAGGGGATTTCACCCCTCCACTTT. Encoded protein: CASSPQGISPLHF.

In DNA form, the CDR3 reads TGTGCCTGGAGTGTACGATTCAATGAGCAGTTCTTC. Translating gives CAWSVRFNEQFF. This sequence joins TRBV30 and TRBJ2-1, with D unclear. Germline values: CDR1 GTSNPN, CDR2 SVGIG (reference sequence). CDR3 length equals 12 residues. V was cut by 0 bases and J by 6 bases, with 6 bases left in between.

CDR3 sequence: CATSDFRGGAYGYTF. The CDR3, as DNA: TGTGCCACCAGTGATTTTAGAGGAGGAGCCTATGGCTACACCTTC. The V gene is TRBV24-1, the J gene TRBJ1-2, with D unresolved. CDR1 is KGHDR and CDR2 is SFDVKD in the germline V gene. The CDR3 extends over 15 amino acids. Deletions cut 1 base from V and 4 bases from J, with 12 bases between.